Below, one T cell receptor beta chain is given with its context. The specificity of this receptor is unknown. Base qualities are not provided; no much larger clone lies one nucleotide away. This entry belongs to a study of TIL therapy for anti-PD-1-resistant metastatic lung cancer (dated by TCRdb to 2020 to 2022). Looking at the study overall: Tumors were harvested before any PD-1/PD-L1 blockade; patients then received nivolumab, and those progressing received lymphodepletion, expanded TIL infusion and IL-2. Among the enrolled patients, the median age was about 52 years (range about 35-80), and the median tumor PD-L1 proportion score was around 5.6%. Most of the cohort had lung adenocarcinoma, a few tumors were EGFR-mutant and two were ALK-rearranged, and half of the patients were current or former smokers. A median non-synonymous tumor mutation burden of about 1.5 mutations per megabase was determined across the cohort by whole-exome sequencing. T cell receptor beta sequencing of tumor and peripheral blood served to follow clonotypes across the tumor, the expanded TIL product, and serial blood samples. Here is what the overall study found, with its caveats: Clonotypes from the infused TIL partially replaced the baseline peripheral repertoire and then declined over months, and persistence showed no apparent association with response. Generalizability was limited because the cohort was highly selected, with more treatment-naive, never-smoker and oncogene-addicted patients included than is typical. The study protocol defined all tumor marker inferences as exploratory.

The time point label corresponds to: pre-treatment sample, taken before nivolumab and TIL therapy. Adults with stage 4 NSCLC were enrolled from late 2017 to January 2020 in a dual-center phase I trial. The samples were drawn from an open-label, single-arm phase I trial testing tumor-infiltrating lymphocyte therapy combined with nivolumab in advanced non-small cell lung cancer. Mononuclear cells from blood collected in EDTA tubes were isolated on a Ficoll gradient and snap-frozen as pellets, and DNA was then extracted using a Qiagen mini-prep kit. TCR beta CDR3 regions were amplified from genomic DNA with the immunoSEQ v3 hsTCRB kit using bias-controlled multiplex PCR. An Illumina NextSeq 500 was used to sequence the TCR libraries, reaching approximately 2.1 million read pairs at survey level or about 4.5-6 million at deep level. In the source study's methods: V, D and J genes were assigned, non-productive sequences were removed, and clonality was reported by immunoSEQ Analyzer software. Repertoires of infused TIL and blood were compared using productive Simpson clonality and the Morisita overlap index of productive TRB rearrangements. For each clone in blood, the absolute clonotype count was estimated by multiplying the lymphocyte count by the CD3+ fraction and by the clone's productive frequency. Held by TCRdb, this immuneACCESS table contains in-frame sequences only and omits some clones. Under half of the omission traces to an unresolved V gene where checked; the cause of the rest is unknown. V, J and clone size are those of that table, while D and trimming were read from the DNA. Recorded for this sample are tens of thousands of clones; around 79% of them occurred a single time. Of the sample, more than 13% falls within the top ten clones.

The germline V end is reduced by 0 bases and the J end by 2 bases; junction bases left unmatched: 8. The CDR1 and CDR2 encoded by the germline V gene are SGDLS and YYNGEE. Counted from cysteine to phenylalanine, this CDR3 has 16 amino acids. The entry retains the CDR3 DNA only, 48 bases that are in frame from base 1. The receptor chain draws on TRBV9 and TRBJ2-7; a stretch of 7 junction bases matches TRBD2. This TCR derives from an older man with non-small cell lung cancer. This specimen was blood, taken at baseline. The CDR3 amino acid sequence is: CASSVEAAGRTYEQYF. The bases read TGTGCCAGCAGCGTAGAGGCAGCGGGAAGGACCTACGAGCAGTACTTC. With the portions outside the CDR3 filled from the reference TRBV9 and TRBJ2-7 genes, the complete variable region becomes DSGVTQTPKHLITATGQRVTLRCSPRSGDLSVYWYQQSLDQGLQFLIQYYNGEERAKGNILERFSAQQFPDLHSELNLSSLELGDSALYFCASSVEAAGRTYEQYFGPGTRLTVT.